Below are 9 T cell receptor beta chains sequenced from a single sample in a study of T cell changes during pregnancy in multiple sclerosis. The repertoire was sequenced with immunoSEQ multiplex PCR; TCRdb's copy has only in-frame clones and lacks some. The repertoire holds tens of thousands of clones, with 90% to 97% as singletons. This material consisted of CD8+ T cells from peripheral blood mononuclear cells, taken after pregnancy. The origin of the receptors is a female donor with multiple sclerosis, enrolled in a pregnancy study.

This clone was recorded once. At the DNA level, this CDR3 is encoded by other sequences in the same sample as well. The chain is built from TRBV5-1 and TRBJ2-3; no definite D call. In germline, CDR1 is SGHRS, CDR2 YFSETQ. Between the trimmed V and J ends, which lost 0 bases and 1 base, there was a span of 6 bases. CDR3 length: 14 residues. The CDR3 DNA sequence: TGCGCCAGCAGCTTGGCAGTGGGCACAGATACGCAGTATTTT. This codes for CASSLAVGTDTQYF.

This sequence joins TRBV7-6 and TRBJ1-1; tentative D call: TRBD1 (5 bases). This CDR3 spans 12 amino acids. Germline CDR1 SGHVS, CDR2 FNYEAQ. V was clipped by 4 bases and J by 7 bases, with 10 bases between them. The CDR3 sequence is CASSSGLDEAFF. CDR3 DNA sequence: TGTGCCAGCAGCTCAGGGCTCGATGAAGCTTTCTTT.

This clone was counted a single time. This sequence joins TRBV9 and TRBJ2-1; 10 nucleotides line up with TRBD2. Per germline, CDR1 SGDLS and CDR2 YYNGEE. V lost 2 bases and J lost 11; bases outside the gene matches: 13. The CDR3 totals 16 residues. The CDR3 region has the DNA TGTGCCAGCAGCGTCGGTTTAGCGGGAGGTTCGGCCAAGCAGTTCTTC. Translation: CASSVGLAGGSAKQFF.

This chain links TRBV6-5 with TRBJ2-7; 9 nucleotides match TRBD1. V was pared by 5 bases and J by 3 bases, with 5 bases of the junction left unmatched. Germline V gives CDR1 MNHEY, CDR2 SVGAGI. CDR3 length: 14 amino acids. The CDR3 bases are TGTGCCAGCAGTCGTGGACAGGGGAACTACGAGCAGTACTTC. Residues: CASSRGQGNYEQYF.

The CDR3 DNA sequence: TGTGCCAGCAGCGGGGGCGGTAGCACAGATACGCAGTATTTT. It yields the protein CASSGGGSTDTQYF. The chain employs TRBV9 and TRBJ2-3, with TRBD1 as a possible D gene (5 bases). Germline V lookup: CDR1 SGDLS, CDR2 YYNGEE. This CDR3 is built from 14 residues. V shed 3 bases and J shed 0 bases, with 8 bases lying between them.

This sequence joins TRBV27 and TRBJ2-4; D gene unclear. Trimming shortened V by 4 bases and J by 5 bases, and 15 bases separated the two germline ends. Germline CDR1 MNHEY, CDR2 SMNVEV (reference sequence). The CDR3 is made up of 15 amino acids. Here the CDR3 reads CASSSHPGRENIQYF. The CDR3 DNA reads as TGTGCCAGCAGTTCTCATCCAGGCCGAGAAAACATTCAGTACTTC.

The rearrangement uses TRBV6-4 and TRBJ2-2; possibly TRBD2 for D (6 bases). The CDR3 is 15 amino acids. CDR1 MRHNA and CDR2 SNTAGT come from the germline V gene. The ends were cut back, 6 bases at V and 3 bases at J, with 14 bases in the middle. CDR3 protein: CASSQGGEYTGELFF. The CDR3 nucleotides read TGTGCCAGCAGCCAAGGAGGGGAATACACCGGGGAGCTGTTTTTT.

This sequence joins TRBV7-8 and TRBJ2-5; D possibly corresponds to TRBD1 (5 bases). This CDR3 has 14 residues. Trimming took off 6 bases at V and 1 base at J, with 12 bases between the two ends. Looked up from germline, CDR1 is SGHVS and CDR2 is FQNEAQ. The CDR3 DNA reads as TGTGCCAGCAGACCACAGGCAGCCCAAGAGACCCAGTACTTC. Its translation: CASRPQAAQETQYF.

The chain joins TRBV2 to TRBJ2-7; 9 positions agree with TRBD2. This CDR3 region has 15 residues. The V gene end was trimmed by 2 bases and the J gene end by 0 bases; junction bases not matched to a gene: 2. The V gene's germline CDR1 is SNHLY and CDR2 FYNNEI. CDR3: CASSELAGVSYEQYF. DNA of the CDR3: TGTGCCAGCAGTGAATTAGCGGGAGTCTCCTACGAGCAGTACTTC.